The rows below give T cell receptor beta chains drawn from one sample of a study of cytomegalovirus exposure and HLA in healthy donors. Libraries were prepared by immunoSEQ multiplex PCR; TCRdb keeps only in-frame clonotypes and omits some of them. The sample lists approximately 140,000 clones, about 78% occurring once. Input material: PBMCs. These TCRs come from a man in his forties or fifties in good health and CMV-seropositive. The conserved cysteine and the conserved F or W are not part of the CDR3 here. The order of the fields is D gene, V gene, CDR3 protein. A D gene is named only where the DNA matches it firmly.

TRBD1	TRBV5-1	ASSKQGESGNTIY
TRBD1	TRBV19	ASNPSGTAIRGVT
.	TRBV7-2	ASSLGSGNYGYT
.	TRBV27	ASSYKGGGVSYEQY
.	TRBV30	AWSVYGGGRPNTGELF
.	TRBV6-1	ASSPGSLYEQY
.	TRBV2	ASSVWGGSNQPQH
TRBD1	TRBV19	ASGDRGRGSYEQY
.	TRBV9	ASSVGTSPNTDTQY
TRBD2	TRBV7-8	ASSSHGRGTYEQY
.	TRBV7-8	ASSLARFGETQY
TRBD2	TRBV7-9	ACQMQAGRRSGELF
TRBD1	TRBV5-5	ASSLTHGQGRPLAQH
.	TRBV30	AWSVSFKPPDTQY
TRBD1	TRBV6-6	ASSLQGTSHEQY
TRBD1	TRBV18	ASSPVGQTYGYT
.	TRBV19	ASQGGGNQPQH
TRBD2	TRBV7-9	ASSSGLAENIQY
.	TRBV29-1	SVVDTSYSETQY
.	TRBV7-3	ASSTAASEVFDTQY
TRBD1	TRBV5-4	ASSSRIDRAEGYT
.	TRBV6-6	ASSLVSYEQY
.	TRBV7-9	ASSLGSSSYNEQF
TRBD1	TRBV6-6	ASSPGQAGTDTQY
.	TRBV6-5	ASSLQQTLNTEAF
.	TRBV28	ASSTGGLSYEQY
TRBD1	TRBV4-2	ASSQDLGGGQVNTIY
TRBD1	TRBV7-6	ASSSPAWQGERETQY